This TCR beta chain came from a study of CD8 T cells in ankylosing spondylitis. Quantitative molecular-barcoded 5'-RACE generated the TCR beta libraries. TCRdb independently ran MiXCR on the 5' RACE reads; one entry per CDR3 protein. The table records roughly 100,000 distinct CDR3 sequences, almost 8.5% of them present only once. This clonotype occurred many times. The antigen is undetermined. General study results and limits: In synovial fluid and blood from reactive arthritis, some motif variants were previously reported. Researchers reportedly found disease-linked clones significantly enriched in matched ankylosing spondylitis synovial fluid. Ankylosing spondylitis blood appeared to carry a characteristic TCR beta motif of roughly eight highly homologous variants.

Germline loops: CDR1 SGHVS, CDR2 FNYEAQ. The CDR3 runs to 14 residues. Trimming removed 2 bases at V and 2 bases at J, with 10 bases between. The sequence derives from a male donor with ankylosing spondylitis or in good health (not recorded which). The gene calls are TRBV7-6 and TRBJ2-7, with D possibly matching TRBD1 (5 bases). Sequencing was carried out using blood, either unsorted or a sorted T cell fraction (not recorded which). CDR3 nucleotide sequence: TGTGCCAGCAGCTTAAAGGGGCTTCCCTACGAGCAGTACTTC. It translates to CASSLKGLPYEQYF.